The 26 T cell receptor beta chains below all came from one sample that was sequenced in a study of shared clonotypes between healthy human individuals. The method was immunoSEQ multiplex PCR; TCRdb's version includes in-frame clones alone and lacks a portion of them. The sample yields some 1 million clones, more than 65% seen once. Sequencing was done on a sample of memory CD4+ T cells sorted from blood. Subset denoted: CD45RA-negative fraction. These TCRs come from a man in his late teens or twenties in good health.

This sequence joins TRBV19 and TRBJ1-5, with D perhaps matching TRBD1 (5 bases). The germline V gene encodes CDR1 LNHDA and CDR2 SQIVND (reference sequence). The CDR3 extends over 13 amino acids. Trimming shortened V by 9 bases and J by 6 bases, and 15 bases separated the two germline ends. CDR3: CASEVLRGQPQHF. Here the CDR3 DNA reads TGTGCCAGCGAGGTATTGAGGGGTCAGCCCCAGCATTTT.

The V and J genes are TRBV19 and TRBJ2-1; 13 bases agree with TRBD2. Germline CDR1 and CDR2: LNHDA and SQIVND (reference sequence). The V segment lost 2 bases and the J segment 7 bases; nucleotides outside the gene matches: 2. This CDR3 region has 15 residues. The CDR3 DNA reads as TGTGCCAGTAGTATATGGACTAGCGGGGGAAATGAGCAGTTCTTC. Translated, it gives CASSIWTSGGNEQFF.

The rearrangement joins TRBV21-1 to TRBJ1-2. TRBV21-1 is a pseudogene locus. The CDR3 covers 15 residues. CDR3 DNA: TGTGCCAGCAGCAAAGGGGAGGGGAACAACTATGGCTACACCTTC. Protein: CASSKGEGNNYGYTF.

The chain joins TRBV5-4 to TRBJ2-1; 9 positions agree with TRBD2. The CDR3 length is 15 residues. Trimming took 3 bases from V and 3 from J; bases not matched to a gene: 4. Germline assignment: CDR1 SGHNT and CDR2 YYREEE (reference sequence). CDR3 sequence reads: CASSSVSGSYNEQFF. The CDR3 DNA follows: TGTGCCAGCAGCTCGGTTAGCGGGAGCTACAATGAGCAGTTCTTC.

This chain connects TRBV25-1 to TRBJ2-2; 8 positions agree with TRBD1. J gave up 3 bases and V 4 bases, and 10 bases lay outside the gene matches. The CDR3 has 17 amino acids. The germline V gene encodes CDR1 MGHDK and CDR2 SYGVNS. The CDR3 region is CASSGRTGKEDTGELFF. The CDR3 DNA reads as TGTGCCAGCAGTGGGCGGACAGGGAAGGAGGACACCGGGGAGCTGTTTTTT.

The rearrangement links TRBV6-1 to TRBJ1-6; a possible D gene is TRBD1 (5 bases). There are 17 residues in the CDR3. Germline lookup yields CDR1 MNHNS and CDR2 SASEGT. Trimming shortened V by 0 bases and J by 0 bases, and 9 bases separated the two germline ends. The DNA for the CDR3 is TGTGCCAGCAGTGAAGCCCCAGGGAGCTCCTATAATTCACCCCTCCACTTT. This codes for CASSEAPGSSYNSPLHF.

CDR3 DNA sequence: TGCGCCAGCAGCCATGGACTCTTTAAGGATAGCGGGGGGGAGCAGTACTTC. Translated: CASSHGLFKDSGGEQYF. This sequence joins TRBV4-1 and TRBJ2-7; TRBD2 agrees at 10 bases. V lost 3 bases, J lost 7 bases, and 15 bases stayed unmatched. Germline values: CDR1 MGHRA, CDR2 YSYEKL. The CDR3 is 17 residues long.

On this clone: This likely came from a read error, as a far larger clone is one base away. The V call is TRBV19, the J call TRBJ1-2, with TRBD1 matching 7 bases. Germline assignment: CDR1 LNHDA and CDR2 SQIVND (reference sequence). CDR3 length equals 14 residues. Here the CDR3 DNA reads TGTGCCAGTAGTGTCGACAGGGCGGCGGGCGGCTACGCCTTC. Translating it yields CASSVDRAAGGYAF.

V is TRBV2 and J is TRBJ2-3; D may be TRBD2 (7 bases). Trimming left V 3 bases short and J 3 bases short, with 13 bases between. CDR1 and CDR2 from the germline V gene are SNHLY and FYNNEI. This CDR3 comprises 15 residues. The CDR3 DNA reads as TGTGCCAGCAGTGAGGCGGGGGCGCAAACAGATACGCAGTATTTT. Translation: CASSEAGAQTDTQYF.

V and J are TRBV6-6 and TRBJ2-1, with 7 nucleotides matching TRBD2. In germline, CDR1 is MNHNY, CDR2 SVGAGI (reference sequence). V shed 7 bases and J 5 bases; nucleotides not matched to a gene: 8. This CDR3 contains 14 residues. The CDR3 spells CASINGGGNNEQFF. The CDR3 DNA reads as TGTGCCAGCATTAACGGGGGAGGGAACAATGAGCAGTTCTTC.

The chain uses TRBV6-6 and TRBJ2-1; 8 positions agree with TRBD1. CDR3 length equals 12 residues. The V gene end was trimmed by 6 bases and the J gene end by 9 bases; junction bases not matched to a gene: 4. CDR1 is MNHNY and CDR2 is SVGAGI in the germline V gene (reference sequence). DNA of the CDR3: TGTGCCAGCAGAAAGACAGGGGTTGAGCAGTTCTTC. Its translation: CASRKTGVEQFF.

V usage is TRBV14 and J usage is TRBJ2-2; no firm D call. The CDR3 spans 14 residues. The ends were cut back, 2 bases at V and 5 bases at J, with 9 bases in the middle. The V gene's germline CDR1 is SGHDN and CDR2 FVKESK. The CDR3 nucleotides read TGTGCCAGCAGCCAATTGGTACGGACCGGGGAGCTGTTTTTT. Translated: CASSQLVRTGELFF.

V and J are TRBV30 and TRBJ2-7; D not certain. Germline CDR1 and CDR2: GTSNPN and SVGIG (reference sequence). The CDR3 is made up of 14 amino acids. The ends were cut back, 3 bases at V and 3 bases at J, with 15 bases in the middle. DNA of the CDR3: TGTGCCTGGAGACCCTTCCCCGGCAGCTACGAGCAGTACTTC. Its protein is CAWRPFPGSYEQYF.

This clone has only a few counts. The chain employs TRBV4-3 and TRBJ1-6; tentatively, D is TRBD1 (5 bases). CDR3 length equals 14 residues. Trimming took 1 base from V and 7 from J, leaving 8 bases between them. Germline values: CDR1 LGHNA, CDR2 YSLEER. CDR3 protein: CASSQGQWNSPLHF. DNA for the CDR3: TGCGCCAGCAGCCAAGGACAGTGGAATTCACCCCTCCACTTT.

The chain has TRBV4-1 and TRBJ2-1; TRBD2 matches 10 bases. CDR1 is MGHRA, CDR2 YSYEKL, per germline. CDR3 length equals 15 residues. V shed 2 bases, J shed 9 bases, and the junction held 7 bases outside the gene matches. Here the CDR3 DNA reads TGCGCCAGCAGCCAACGGGCTAGCGGGGGTATTGAGCAGTTCTTC. It translates to CASSQRASGGIEQFF.

The J gene is TRBJ2-3, the V gene TRBV9; the D is unclear. CDR1 and CDR2 (germline): SGDLS, YYNGEE. The CDR3 runs 13 residues. Trimming removed 1 base from V and 6 bases from J, with 9 bases in between. CDR3 in DNA: TGTGCCAGCAGCGTACGGTCGACGGATACGCAGTATTTT. Protein sequence: CASSVRSTDTQYF.

This clone has a handful of counts. This rearrangement joins TRBV28 to TRBJ1-1, with D hard to call. This CDR3 comprises 13 residues. The V end lost 7 bases, the J end lost 4 bases, and 13 bases lay between the germline ends. From germline, CDR1 is MDHEN and CDR2 SYDVKM. The CDR3 DNA sequence: TGTGCCAGCACCCTTGGTGTGAGCACTGAAGCTTTCTTT. This gives the protein CASTLGVSTEAFF.

Only one count was recorded for this clone. This sample includes further DNA sequences coding for the same CDR3. The chain links TRBV18 to TRBJ2-1; D may match TRBD1 or TRBD2 (5 bases each). The CDR3 contains 16 residues. Trimming cost V 6 bases and J 0 bases, with 15 bases left between them. Germline-derived CDR1 and CDR2 are KGHSH and LQKENI. The CDR3 sequence: CASSPPGLSSYNEQFF. The CDR3 DNA reads TGTGCCAGCTCTCCCCCGGGGCTTAGCTCCTACAATGAGCAGTTCTTC.

Here the CDR3 DNA reads TGTGCCAGCAGCCCTCTTCGGGGGTTAGGGGAGCTGTTTTTT. Translated: CASSPLRGLGELFF. J is TRBJ2-2 and V is TRBV9, with a possible D match to TRBD2 (6 bases). Trimming removed 4 bases from V and 8 bases from J, with 15 bases in between. Germline V lookup: CDR1 SGDLS, CDR2 YYNGEE. The CDR3 consists of 14 residues.

As for this clone: Different DNA sequences within this sample yield the same CDR3. The genes are TRBV6-5 and TRBJ1-1; TRBD1 matches at 8 bases. The germline V gene encodes CDR1 MNHEY and CDR2 SVGAGI. Losses at the gene ends were 2 bases for V and 5 bases for J; bases not matched to a gene: 7. CDR3 length equals 15 residues. CDR3 sequence reads: CASSYGTGGGTEAFF. In nucleotides, the CDR3 is TGTGCCAGCAGTTACGGGACAGGCGGAGGTACTGAAGCTTTCTTT.

V is TRBV2 and J is TRBJ1-2; D is uncertain. Trimming removed 7 bases at V and 5 bases at J, with 11 bases between. This CDR3 region has 12 residues. The V gene's germline CDR1 is SNHLY and CDR2 FYNNEI. CDR3 protein: CASKVEGYGYTF. The CDR3, as DNA: TGTGCCAGCAAAGTCGAAGGTTATGGCTACACCTTC.

The chain recombines TRBV19 with TRBJ2-5, with D possibly TRBD1 on 7 matching bases. CDR1 and CDR2 (germline): LNHDA, SQIVND (reference sequence). The CDR3 totals 13 residues. Trimming left V 10 bases short and J 5 bases short, with 17 bases between. CDR3 residues: CATQGGVGETQYF. The CDR3 DNA reads as TGTGCCACCCAGGGGGGCGTGGGGGAGACCCAGTACTTC.

In regard to this clone: Other DNA sequences in the sample encode the same CDR3. The V call is TRBV30, the J call TRBJ2-3; no reliable D call. This CDR3 contains 11 residues. V was pared by 2 bases and J by 4 bases, with 4 bases between. CDR1 is GTSNPN and CDR2 is SVGIG in the germline V gene (reference sequence). CDR3 sequence (DNA): TGTGCCTGGAGTCGCGCAGATACGCAGTATTTT. Encoded protein: CAWSRADTQYF.

This rearrangement joins TRBV6-5 to TRBJ2-7; D remains ambiguous. CDR3 size: 16 residues. Germline V gene lookup returns CDR1 MNHEY and CDR2 SVGAGI. Trimming took 2 bases from V and 0 from J, leaving 14 bases between them. The CDR3 coding sequence is TGTGCCAGCAGTTACGGCCGCCCCGATAGCTCCTACGAGCAGTACTTC. Translation: CASSYGRPDSSYEQYF.

This clone was counted a single time. The chain has TRBV4-1 and TRBJ2-5; 11 nucleotides align to TRBD2. This CDR3 has 15 amino acids. The V segment lost 4 bases and the J segment 2 bases; nucleotides outside the gene matches: 3. In germline, CDR1 is MGHRA, CDR2 YSYEKL. The CDR3 sequence: CASSPLAGGQETQYF. For the CDR3, the DNA is TGCGCCAGCAGCCCCCTAGCGGGGGGTCAAGAGACCCAGTACTTC.

The chain employs TRBV19 and TRBJ2-1; 8 nucleotides agree with TRBD2. The V and J ends lost 6 bases and 7 bases, in that order; junction bases with no gene match: 5. This CDR3 has 13 amino acids. Germline V gene sequence: CDR1 LNHDA, CDR2 SQIVND (reference sequence). The CDR3 region is CASSGRAVNEQFF. The CDR3 bases are TGTGCCAGTAGCGGGAGGGCCGTTAATGAGCAGTTCTTC.